The 28 T cell receptor beta chains in this list originate from one sample, sequenced in a study of CD8+CD57+ T cells in acquired aplastic anemia. Using genomic DNA as the template, TCR beta VDJ and CDR3 profiling was carried out. A single record per CDR3 protein comes from TCRdb applying MiXCR to the reads. In the table there are hundreds of thousands of distinct CDR3 sequences, about 70% of which are singletons. The sample consisted of sorted CD4+, CD8+, or CD8+CD57+ T cells (not recorded which) from PBMCs. Receptors were obtained from a human donor in good health, serving as a control.

On this clonotype: It is unclear where the CDR3 begins or ends on the DNA, so no DNA is shown, and the CDR3 is as TCRdb lists it. This rearrangement joins TRBV7-2 to TRBJ2-3; TRBD2 reflects the table's D call only, with no check against the DNA. Ends included, the CDR3 has 14 residues. Germline V gives CDR1 SGHTA, CDR2 FQGNSA. The CDR3 loop reads CASSFAAGSSYNEF.

This clonotype was picked up one time. V is TRBV10-3 and J is TRBJ1-1; D may be TRBD1 (5 bases). The CDR3 runs to 13 residues. Germline V gives CDR1 ENHRY, CDR2 SYGVKD. V lost 10 bases and J 1 base, leaving 13 bases between the germline ends. The CDR3 sequence: CATSGQSNTEAFF. The CDR3 DNA is TGTGCCACGTCGGGGCAGTCGAACACTGAAGCTTTCTTT.

With regard to this clonotype: The CDR3 end shows no conserved phenylalanine or tryptophan, and so a read error is likely. The DNA is omitted, as the CDR3 cannot be located on it reliably, and the CDR3 follows TCRdb's listing. The rearrangement links TRBV2 to TRBJ2-6; the table calls TRBD1, which could not be checked here. Germline loops: CDR1 SNHLY, CDR2 FYNNEI. The CDR3 has 15 residues if both end residues are counted. The CDR3 loop is CATGNGRSGAHYLGL.

With respect to this clonotype: One end of the junction fails to match germline, which may point to a read error. This chain uses TRBV7-2 with TRBJ1-6; D unresolved. Germline CDR1 and CDR2: SGHTA and FQGNSA. The CDR3 totals 14 residues. The CDR3 DNA is TGTGCCAGCAGCATTAATGTCAGCTATTCACCCCTCCTCTTT. Protein product: CASSINVSYSPLLF.

CDR3 amino acids: CASSREISYTF. The CDR3 bases are TGTGCCAGCAGCCGGGAAATCAGCTACACCTTC. The chain carries TRBV5-6 and TRBJ1-2; D unresolved. This CDR3 has 11 residues. Germline CDR1 SGHDT, CDR2 YYEEEE. V gave up 4 bases and J gave up 9 bases, with 10 bases separating them.

In the case of this clonotype: One end of the junction does not line up with germline, which may come from a read error. V is TRBV7-2 and J is TRBJ1-5, with D hard to call. The CDR3 totals 14 residues. In germline, CDR1 is SGHTA, CDR2 FQGNSA. CDR3 coding DNA: TGTGCCAGCAGCGCCCTCGGTCTCGGGCAGCCCCCGCATTTT. It yields the protein CASSALGLGQPPHF.

Remarks on this clonotype: Lacking the conserved final phenylalanine or tryptophan, this CDR3 likely reflects a read error. The limits of the CDR3 on the DNA are not certain, so only TCRdb's listed CDR3 is given. The chain combines TRBV7-8 with TRBJ1-2; no check of the table's D call, TRBD1, against the DNA was made. The CDR3 is made up of 14 amino acids, end residues included. Germline V gene lookup returns CDR1 SGHVS and CDR2 FQNEAQ. The CDR3: CASSSGQASSGSAL.

This clonotype was recorded many times. The V and J genes are TRBV20-1 and TRBJ1-1; tentatively, D is TRBD1 (6 bases). Germline loops: CDR1 DFQATT, CDR2 SNEGSKA (reference sequence). V lost 7 bases and J lost 1, with 13 bases in between. This CDR3 region has 13 residues. Here the CDR3 reads CSVRGSANTEAFF. The CDR3 DNA follows: TGCAGTGTGAGGGGGTCTGCGAACACTGAAGCTTTCTTT.

The chain combines TRBV20-1 with TRBJ1-5; D call uncertain. CDR3 length equals 17 residues. V shed 1 base and J shed 2 bases, with 18 bases lying between them. CDR1 DFQATT and CDR2 SNEGSKA come from the germline V gene (reference sequence). The CDR3 loop reads CSARVTGPSHGNQPQHF. The CDR3 nucleotides are TGCAGTGCTAGAGTCACCGGGCCATCCCATGGCAATCAGCCCCAGCATTTT.

This clonotype occurred many times. The chain uses TRBV20-1 and TRBJ1-4, with 7 bases fitting TRBD1. Germline V CDR1 and CDR2: DFQATT, SNEGSKA (reference sequence). The junction had 12 bases not matched to a gene; V was cut back by 6 bases and J by 5 bases. This CDR3 is built from 15 residues. In DNA form, the CDR3 reads TGCAGTGCCCGGAGGGGGCCGGCTCACAATGAAAAACTGTTTTTT. Translating it yields CSARRGPAHNEKLFF.

This clonotype was picked up many times. The V and J genes are TRBV19 and TRBJ1-1, with D hard to call. The V end was cut by 3 bases, the J end by 1 base, with 6 bases between. This CDR3 has 13 amino acids. CDR1 and CDR2 (germline): LNHDA, SQIVND (reference sequence). CDR3 DNA sequence: TGTGCCAGTAGTATCACAGCGAACACTGAAGCTTTCTTT. As protein: CASSITANTEAFF.

The chain employs TRBV12-3 or TRBV12-4 and TRBJ2-6; TRBD1 is a possible D gene (6 bases). The CDR3 contains 16 residues. V was shortened by 7 bases and J by 0 bases, with 13 bases between the two germline ends. The CDR3 here is CASTVTGRSGANVLTF. CDR3 in DNA: TGTGCCAGCACCGTGACAGGCCGCTCTGGGGCCAACGTCCTGACTTTC.

About this clonotype itself: A read error may be the cause here, since a much bigger clone is one base away. The CDR3 protein is CASAQTGTAITGELFF. The DNA of the CDR3 is TGTGCCAGCGCCCAAACCGGGACAGCGATCACCGGGGAGCTGTTTTTT. This rearrangement joins TRBV25-1 to TRBJ2-2; 7 bases match TRBD1. V lost 8 bases to trimming and J lost 4 bases; unmatched junction nucleotides: 13. This CDR3 is built from 16 residues. Germline CDR1 and CDR2: MGHDK and SYGVNS. Variable domain in full (rest from reference TRBV25-1 and TRBJ2-2): EADIYQTPRYLVIGTGKKITLECSQTMGHDKMYWYQQDPGMELHLIHYSYGVNSTEKGDLSSESTVSRIRTEHFPLTLESARPSHTSQYLCASAQTGTAITGELFFGEGSRLTVL.

The chain recombines TRBV29-1 with TRBJ2-7; 7 bases line up with TRBD1. Germline V CDR1 and CDR2: SQVTM, ANQGSEA. The CDR3 has 11 amino acids. CDR3 sequence: CTDRVGNEQYF. The CDR3 DNA is TGCACCGACAGGGTAGGAAACGAGCAGTACTTC.

This clonotype was detected only once. A much bigger clone sits one base away, suggesting this may be a read error. This chain uses TRBV4-3 with TRBJ1-1, with D perhaps TRBD1 (6 bases). The CDR3 runs to 14 residues. The V gene's germline CDR1 is LGHNA and CDR2 YSLEER. CDR3 coding DNA: TGCGGCAGCAGCCAAGTGGGGGGGCGAGGTGAAGCTTTCTTT. Translating gives CGSSQVGGRGEAFF.

The CDR3 region has the DNA TGTGCCAGCAGCGATATCCACACTGAAGCTTTCTTT. Translation gives CASSDIHTEAFF. V is TRBV7-2 and J is TRBJ1-1; no reliable D call. V was shortened by 5 bases and J by 3 bases, with 7 bases between the two germline ends. This CDR3 is 12 amino acids long. CDR1 and CDR2 (germline): SGHTA, FQGNSA.

This CDR3 reads CASSFFGGVFF. CDR3 sequence (DNA): TGTGCCAGCAGCTTTTTTGGGGGGGTGTTTTTT. This chain joins TRBV7-9 and TRBJ2-2; TRBD2 matches 7 bases. This CDR3 is built from 11 residues. J lost 15 bases, V lost 3 bases, and 4 bases had no gene match. Germline CDR1 SEHNR, CDR2 FQNEAQ (reference sequence).

The DNA for the CDR3 is TGTGCCAGCATGTTTACGGGAACTGGGGCCAACGTCCTGACTTTC. Its translation is CASMFTGTGANVLTF. The chain has TRBV5-8 and TRBJ2-6, with D possibly being TRBD2 (5 bases). Trimming removed 6 bases at V and 2 bases at J, with 12 bases between. CDR1 SGHTS and CDR2 YDEGEE come from the germline V gene. This CDR3 has 15 amino acids.

With respect to this clonotype: At one boundary the junction diverges from the germline segment, which might be a read error. The CDR3 loop reads CASSFQGRGNTIF. Here the CDR3 DNA reads TGTGCCAGCAGCTTCCAGGGGAGAGGAAACACCATATTC. The chain employs TRBV13 and TRBJ2-7, with D possibly matching TRBD1 (6 bases). In germline, CDR1 is PRHDT, CDR2 FYEKMQ (reference sequence). This CDR3 comprises 13 residues.

The rearrangement links TRBV7-8 to TRBJ2-2; D is undetermined. The CDR3 has 16 residues. V was trimmed by 1 base and J by 5 bases, leaving 14 bases between them. The germline CDR1 and CDR2 sequences are SGHVS and FQNEAQ. The CDR3 loop is CASSLDRAVGTGELFF. DNA for the CDR3: TGTGCCAGCAGCTTAGATCGGGCAGTTGGTACCGGGGAGCTGTTTTTT.

Remarks on this clonotype: One end of the junction fails to match germline, which may point to a read error. V and J are TRBV7-7 and TRBJ2-1, with a weak D call TRBD2 (6 bases). Germline V gene sequence: CDR1 SSHAT, CDR2 FNYEAQ (reference sequence). CDR3 size: 14 residues. The CDR3 nucleotides read TGTGCCAGCAGCTTACGCGGGGCCGAGAATCAGCACTTCTTC. This codes for CASSLRGAENQHFF. The complete variable domain, with remaining parts taken from reference TRBV7-7 and TRBJ2-1, reads GAGVSQSPRYKVTKRGQDVTLRCDPISSHATLYWYQQALGQGPEFLTYFNYEAQPDKSGLPSDRFSAERPEGSISTLTIQRTEQRDSAMYRCASSLRGAENQHFFGPGTRLTVL.

V is TRBV2 and J is TRBJ1-2; perhaps TRBD1 as D (5 bases). Germline-derived CDR1 and CDR2 are SNHLY and FYNNEI. The CDR3 extends over 14 amino acids. The CDR3 sequence: CARANAGVGYGYTF. The CDR3 region has the DNA TGTGCTAGAGCTAATGCGGGGGTCGGCTATGGCTACACCTTC. Full variable domain (rest looked up from reference TRBV2 and TRBJ1-2): EPEVTQTPSHQVTQMGQEVILRCVPISNHLYFYWYRQILGQKVEFLVSFYNNEISEKSEIFDDQFSVERPDGSNFTLKIRSTKLEDSAMYFCARANAGVGYGYTFGSGTRLTVV.

This clonotype has a single count. An end of the junction differs from the germline gene, which may be a read error. This chain uses TRBV25-1 with TRBJ2-1; 8 positions match TRBD2. The end of the DNA fits TRBJ2-7 better, so the J call may be wrong. Germline CDR1 is MGHDK and CDR2 is SYGVNS. The CDR3 totals 15 residues. The CDR3 DNA follows: TGTGCCGGCAGTCGCGCGGGGGGAGCGGATAATGAGCAGTACTTC. Protein: CAGSRAGGADNEQYF.

This clonotype was seen repeatedly, ten times or more. The rearrangement links TRBV6-5 to TRBJ2-2, with unresolved D. The CDR3 totals 12 residues. V lost 6 bases and J lost 6, with 8 bases in between. CDR1 is MNHEY, CDR2 SVGAGI, per germline. CDR3 loop: CASSRGSGELFF. CDR3 DNA: TGTGCCAGCAGCCGTGGATCCGGGGAGCTGTTTTTT.

This clonotype was recorded at least ten times. The chain recombines TRBV5-1 with TRBJ2-5; 8 positions agree with TRBD1. The length of the CDR3 is 15 residues. V gave up 4 bases and J gave up 5 bases; unmatched junction bases: 10. Germline CDR1 SGHRS, CDR2 YFSETQ. The CDR3 here is CASSPGAGGRETQYF. In DNA form, the CDR3 reads TGCGCCAGCAGCCCGGGGGCAGGGGGCAGGGAGACCCAGTACTTC.

V usage is TRBV7-6 and J usage is TRBJ2-1; 7 nucleotides line up with TRBD1. After removal of 5 bases from V and 7 bases from J, the junction contained 8 bases not matched to a gene. This CDR3 spans 14 amino acids. Germline-derived CDR1 and CDR2 are SGHVS and FNYEAQ. The CDR3 DNA follows: TGTGCCAGCAGCGAGACAGGGAAGGAAAATGAGCAGTTCTTC. Translated, it gives CASSETGKENEQFF.

This clonotype was counted ten times or more. The CDR3 is CSALFLAEPQETQYF. The CDR3 region has the DNA TGCAGTGCTCTCTTTCTAGCGGAACCCCAAGAGACCCAGTACTTC. J is TRBJ2-5 and V is TRBV20-1; 7 bases are shared with TRBD2. Germline V gene lookup returns CDR1 DFQATT and CDR2 SNEGSKA (reference sequence). This CDR3 spans 15 amino acids. V was pared by 5 bases and J by 1 base, with 10 bases of the junction left unmatched.

This clonotype was seen at least ten times. V and J are TRBV6-5 and TRBJ2-5; no reliable D call. The CDR3 has 15 residues. Germline lookup yields CDR1 MNHEY and CDR2 SVGAGI. V lost 0 bases to trimming and J lost 5 bases, with 13 bases between them. CDR3 nucleotide sequence: TGTGCCAGCAGTTACTCGTACTCCCTTGGGGAGACCCAGTACTTC. Translating gives CASSYSYSLGETQYF.